Listed below are T cell receptor beta chains from one sample, sequenced in a study of T cell responses to AZD1222 COVID-19 vaccine. The table came from immunoSEQ multiplex PCR; TCRdb's copy has only in-frame clones and leaves some out. The sample has 60,000 to 75,000 clones; 80% to 90% are singletons. Source: peripheral blood, taken 28 days after the second AZD1222 dose. These receptors were obtained from an adult who received the AZD1222 COVID-19 vaccine. Both conserved end residues are part of each CDR3. The order of the fields is V gene, J gene, D gene, clone size, CDR3 DNA, CDR3 protein. D genes are given only for firm matches. Clone size is given for some rows only: seen once, a few or many times, or a class if the clone is expanded.

>TRBV12-3/TRBV12-4|TRBJ2-7|.|.
TGTGCCAGCAGGCGAGGGTCCGAGCAGTACTTC
CASRRGSEQYF
>TRBV7-3|TRBJ2-7|TRBD1|.
TGTGCCAGCAGCCCTACAGGGGTCGAGCAGTACTTC
CASSPTGVEQYF
>TRBV5-6|TRBJ1-2|.|.
TGTGCCAGCAGCTCAGGAAGAGGTCGTGGGTACACCTTC
CASSSGRGRGYTF
>TRBV5-1|TRBJ1-4|TRBD1|.
TGCGCCAGCAGCTTAGGGACAGCCCATAATGAAAAACTGTTTTTT
CASSLGTAHNEKLFF
>TRBV4-3|TRBJ1-1|.|once
TGCGCCAGCAGCCAAGGGCTTGTACCGGGACAACTGAACACTGAAGCTTTCTTT
CASSQGLVPGQLNTEAFF
>TRBV19|TRBJ2-3|TRBD2|.
TGTGCCAGTAGTATAGGTCCCATCTCTGGCGGGAGTCACACAGATACGCAGTATTTT
CASSIGPISGGSHTDTQYF
>TRBV5-1|TRBJ1-3|TRBD1|.
TGCGCCAGCAGCTTGGCCGGGACAGCTGGAAACACCATATATTTT
CASSLAGTAGNTIYF
>TRBV5-6|TRBJ1-3|TRBD1|.
TGTGCCAGCAGCTCGACAGGGGCTGGAAACACCATATATTTT
CASSSTGAGNTIYF
>TRBV19|TRBJ1-1|TRBD1|.
TGTGCCAGTAGTCCCGGGACAGGGAACACTGAAGCTTTCTTT
CASSPGTGNTEAFF
>TRBV19|TRBJ1-2|.|.
TGTGCCAGTGCTATTAAGGGTTGGAATGGCTACACCTTC
CASAIKGWNGYTF
>TRBV10-1|TRBJ1-2|.|.
TGCGCCAGCAGTTCTTCTTCCTCCCTTCACAGAGGCTTCTATGGCTACACCTTC
CASSSSSSLHRGFYGYTF
>TRBV5-1|TRBJ2-7|.|.
TGCGCCAGCAGCCCCTCTCCCACAGGGGGGGACTACGAGCAGTACTTC
CASSPSPTGGDYEQYF
>TRBV6-5|TRBJ2-7|.|once
TGTGCCAGCAGTTACCGCGGGCAGGGTACGTACGAGCAGTACTTC
CASSYRGQGTYEQYF
>TRBV18|TRBJ2-1|TRBD2|.
TGTGCCAGCTCCCTTCCTTCTAGCGGGAGTGGGGATGAGCAGTTCTTC
CASSLPSSGSGDEQFF
>TRBV19|TRBJ1-4|.|.
TGTGCCAGTAGCCCCCGACAAGGGCGGTATGAAAAACTGTTTTTT
CASSPRQGRYEKLFF
>TRBV10-3|TRBJ2-7|TRBD1|.
TGTGCCATCAGTTCCGGGACAGGGTTCTACGAGCAGTACTTC
CAISSGTGFYEQYF
>TRBV5-4|TRBJ2-7|TRBD2|.
TGTGCCAGCAGCCGAGGCGGGACTAGCGGAACCTACGAGCAGTACTTC
CASSRGGTSGTYEQYF
>TRBV7-9|TRBJ2-1|.|.
TGTGCCAGCAGCTTACAGGGGATCGGCAATGAGCAGTTCTTC
CASSLQGIGNEQFF
>TRBV28|TRBJ2-7|TRBD1|.
TGTGCCAGCAGTTCCCTCCCACGGACAGGGAAATACGAGCAGTACTTC
CASSSLPRTGKYEQYF
>TRBV7-2|TRBJ2-7|.|.
TGTGCCAGCAGGTTAGCGAGTTGGATGGACGAGCAGTACTTC
CASRLASWMDEQYF
>TRBV28|TRBJ1-1|TRBD1|.
TGTGCCAGCAGGTACCACGGACAGGGGCCGAACACTGAAGCTTTCTTT
CASRYHGQGPNTEAFF
>TRBV29-1|TRBJ1-5|.|.
TGCAGCCCCCCTGGGGGACGTCAGCCCCAGCATTTT
CSPPGGRQPQHF
>TRBV7-8|TRBJ1-4|.|.
TGTGCCAGCAGCTTCGTCAATGGGGGGGCGCGAACTAATGAAAAACTGTTTTTT
CASSFVNGGARTNEKLFF
>TRBV19|TRBJ1-1|.|.
TGTGCCAGTAGAATCTTTCCGACAGAGAACACTGAAGCTTTCTTT
CASRIFPTENTEAFF
>TRBV28|TRBJ2-3|.|.
TGTGCCAGCAGTCCCCGGAACACAGATACGCAGTATTTT
CASSPRNTDTQYF
>TRBV15|TRBJ2-7|.|.
TGTGCCACCAGCAGAGCTGGCCAGACGGGCTCCTACGAGCAGTACTTC
CATSRAGQTGSYEQYF
>TRBV29-1|TRBJ2-7|.|.
TGCAGCGTTGGACGCAACGCCTACGAGCAGTACTTC
CSVGRNAYEQYF
>TRBV10-3|TRBJ1-2|.|.
TGTGCCATCAGTGCAGGGGATGGCTACACCTTC
CAISAGDGYTF
>TRBV6-5|TRBJ1-6|.|.
TGTGCCAGCGCGACAGTCCGTGGTTCACCCCTCCACTTT
CASATVRGSPLHF
>TRBV10-2|TRBJ2-7|.|.
TGCGCCAGCAGTGAGCTATTAGAACCTAGGCAGTACTTC
CASSELLEPRQYF